This T cell receptor beta chain was observed in a study of cytomegalovirus exposure and HLA in healthy donors. Overall study findings and caveats: Earlier analysis yielded a pattern in which most TCR beta V segments were productive about 87% or about 30% of the time. HLA alleles showed associations with 15,000 to 20,000 TCR beta sequences in a later analysis, at a 0.05 false discovery rate.

Despite likely unrecorded immune exposures, the donors were nominally healthy at the time of sampling. A note on this clone: Its antigen remains unknown.

V shed 5 bases and J 3 bases; nucleotides not matched to a gene: 9. CDR3 length: 15 amino acids. Per the germline V gene, CDR1 is MNHEY and CDR2 is SMNVEV (reference sequence). PCR was performed using 60 Vbeta and 13 Jbeta primers. The table came from immunoSEQ multiplex PCR; TCRdb's copy has only in-frame clones and leaves some out. The table includes about 160,000 clones, about 71% detected once. This TCR came from a woman in her twenties or thirties in good health and CMV-seronegative. The sequencing input was PBMCs. This chain links TRBV27 with TRBJ2-7, with 8 positions matching TRBD1. Here the CDR3 DNA reads TGTGCCAGCAGTAATAACAGGGGGACCTTCTACGAGCAGTACTTC. It specifies CASSNNRGTFYEQYF.